A single sample gave rise to the 31 T cell receptor beta chains below, sequenced in a study of shared T cell receptors in the human thymus. Measured with immunoSEQ multiplex PCR; TCRdb has only the in-frame clones, and not every one. Here the sample spans 720,000 or so clones, roughly 88% being singletons. This same sample was also part of a study on human thymus T cells.

Material: thymocytes. These receptors were obtained from a girl under two years old with a congenital heart defect.

V gene TRBV27 combines with J gene TRBJ1-4, with no clear D. Germline loops: CDR1 MNHEY, CDR2 SMNVEV (reference sequence). The V end lost 0 bases, the J end lost 3 bases, and 14 bases lay between the germline ends. CDR3 length: 17 amino acids. The CDR3 bases are TGTGCCAGCAGTTTATCGCCGCACGAGACACCTAATGAAAAACTGTTTTTT. It yields the protein CASSLSPHETPNEKLFF.

This CDR3 reads CSVRLAGDLTDTQYF. The CDR3 region has the DNA TGCAGCGTGAGACTAGCGGGGGACTTAACAGATACGCAGTATTTT. This rearrangement joins TRBV29-1 to TRBJ2-3; 12 bases are shared with TRBD2. Germline CDR1 is SQVTM and CDR2 is ANQGSEA. Unmatched junction bases numbered 7, after V lost 6 bases and J lost 3 bases. The CDR3 is 15 residues long.

This chain connects TRBV5-5 to TRBJ1-1, with D unclear. V lost 5 bases and J 1 base, leaving 18 bases between the germline ends. Germline values: CDR1 SGHKS, CDR2 YYEKEE (reference sequence). The CDR3 is 16 residues long. The CDR3 region is CASRPWAGLENTEAFF. The CDR3 bases are TGTGCCAGCAGACCATGGGCGGGATTGGAGAACACTGAAGCTTTCTTT. Looking up the rest from reference TRBV5-5 and TRBJ1-1 gives the full variable domain: DAGVTQSPTHLIKTRGQQVTLRCSPISGHKSVSWYQQVLGQGPQFIFQYYEKEERGRGNFPDRFSARQFPNYSSELNVNALLLGDSALYLCASRPWAGLENTEAFFGQGTRLTVV.

In nucleotides, the CDR3 is TGCGCCAGCAGCTCCCCACCCCGGGACAGGGGCGTTCAAAGGGCAAGCACAGATACGCAGTATTTT. Translating gives CASSSPPRDRGVQRASTDTQYF. The chain joins TRBV5-1 to TRBJ2-3; TRBD1 agrees at 10 bases. Germline V gives CDR1 SGHRS, CDR2 YFSETQ. The CDR3 loop spans 22 amino acids. V was clipped by 3 bases and J by 0 bases; unmatched bases: 22.

This clone turned up a few times. The gene calls are TRBV30 and TRBJ1-1; TRBD1 might be the D (6 bases). Trimming stripped 0 bases from V and 0 bases from J, with 17 bases between. The CDR3 runs 17 residues. CDR1 is GTSNPN, CDR2 SVGIG, per germline (reference sequence). The CDR3 reads CAWSVQWGNRVNTEAFF. Written as DNA, the CDR3 is TGTGCCTGGAGTGTACAGTGGGGGAACAGGGTGAACACTGAAGCTTTCTTT.

J is TRBJ1-6 and V is TRBV5-1; tentatively, D is TRBD1 (6 bases). Trimming took 4 bases from V and 0 from J, leaving 11 bases between them. The CDR3 runs to 16 residues. Looked up from germline, CDR1 is SGHRS and CDR2 is YFSETQ. The CDR3 loop reads CASSGPDSSYNSPLHF. In DNA form, the CDR3 reads TGCGCCAGCAGCGGCCCGGACAGCTCCTATAATTCACCCCTCCACTTT.

J is TRBJ2-3 and V is TRBV4-1, with TRBD2 as a possible D gene (7 bases). This CDR3 spans 18 amino acids. V was trimmed by 4 bases and J by 2 bases, leaving 22 bases between them. CDR1 and CDR2 (germline): MGHRA, YSYEKL. The CDR3 region has the DNA TGCGCCAGCAGCCCCTCACTCAGAGGCCGGGGGGCCACAGATACGCAGTATTTT. As protein: CASSPSLRGRGATDTQYF.

The V call is TRBV10-3, the J call TRBJ1-3, with 8 positions matching TRBD1. The CDR3 runs 15 residues. Per germline, CDR1 ENHRY and CDR2 SYGVKD. Trimming removed 4 bases from V and 5 bases from J; junction bases left unmatched: 7. This chain's CDR3 is CAISGDRGARNTIYF. The CDR3 coding sequence is TGTGCCATCAGTGGAGACAGGGGAGCCAGAAACACCATATATTTT.

In its sample, this clone was seen once. The chain uses TRBV28 and TRBJ1-5; D gene ambiguous. V was shortened by 4 bases and J by 5 bases, with 15 bases between the two germline ends. Germline-derived CDR1 and CDR2 are MDHEN and SYDVKM. This CDR3 is built from 15 residues. This CDR3 reads CASSWGDIAYQPQHF. In DNA, the CDR3 is TGTGCCAGCAGTTGGGGAGATATCGCGTATCAGCCCCAGCATTTT.

The chain couples TRBV27 to TRBJ1-6; 9 bases fit TRBD1. Germline V gene data show CDR1 as MNHEY and CDR2 as SMNVEV (reference sequence). Germline trimming cut 2 bases from V and 8 bases from J; bases unmatched to any gene: 10. The CDR3 is made up of 17 amino acids. CDR3 nucleotides: TGTGCCAGCAGTTTACAGTCTGGGGACAGGGCTGATTCACCCCTCCACTTT. This translates into CASSLQSGDRADSPLHF.

This clone was detected only a few times. The chain employs TRBV9 and TRBJ2-1; 7 bases are shared with TRBD2. CDR1 SGDLS and CDR2 YYNGEE come from the germline V gene. The J segment lost 7 bases and the V segment lost 2 bases, leaving 12 bases of the junction unmatched. The CDR3 is made up of 16 amino acids. CDR3 sequence reads: CASSVMGRGFRNEQFF. The CDR3 DNA reads as TGTGCCAGCAGCGTCATGGGGCGGGGGTTTAGGAATGAGCAGTTCTTC. Using reference TRBV9 and TRBJ2-1 for the parts outside the CDR3, the full variable domain is DSGVTQTPKHLITATGQRVTLRCSPRSGDLSVYWYQQSLDQGLQFLIQYYNGEERAKGNILERFSAQQFPDLHSELNLSSLELGDSALYFCASSVMGRGFRNEQFFGPGTRLTVL.

The chain combines TRBV7-2 with TRBJ1-6; D is uncertain. The CDR3 length is 14 residues. Germline V gene data show CDR1 as SGHTA and CDR2 as FQGNSA. V lost 0 bases, J lost 8 bases, and 8 bases lay in between. This CDR3 reads CASSLATSYSPLHF. CDR3 nucleotide sequence: TGTGCCAGCAGCTTAGCGACAAGCTATTCACCCCTCCACTTT.

This clone was counted once. The chain carries TRBV10-3 and TRBJ2-5; D is possibly TRBD2 (6 bases). The CDR3 totals 15 residues. V shed 3 bases and J shed 1 base, with 12 bases lying between them. Germline assignment: CDR1 ENHRY and CDR2 SYGVKD. The CDR3 region has the DNA TGTGCCATCAGTGATGGGACTGAGACCCAAGAGACCCAGTACTTC. Its translation is CAISDGTETQETQYF.

The chain employs TRBV7-2 and TRBJ2-7; 9 bases agree with TRBD1. The CDR3 consists of 14 residues. J was trimmed by 1 base and V by 5 bases; bases with no gene match: 3. CDR1 SGHTA and CDR2 FQGNSA come from the germline V gene. This chain's CDR3 is CASSRGTGSYEQYF. The CDR3 coding sequence is TGTGCCAGCAGCCGCGGGACAGGGTCCTACGAGCAGTACTTC.

The V and J genes are TRBV7-2 and TRBJ2-1; D might be TRBD2 (6 bases). Trimming removed 1 base at V and 7 bases at J, with 14 bases between. Germline loops: CDR1 SGHTA, CDR2 FQGNSA. The CDR3 is made up of 15 amino acids. CDR3 nucleotide sequence: TGTGCCAGCAGCTTAGTGTCTCTAGCGAGGAATGAGCAGTTCTTC. Translated: CASSLVSLARNEQFF.

CDR3 in amino acids: CASSWQGLKGNTEAFF. The CDR3 coding sequence is TGTGCCAGCAGTTGGCAGGGGCTGAAGGGGAACACTGAAGCTTTCTTT. The V call is TRBV6-5, the J call TRBJ1-1; D perhaps matches TRBD1 (6 bases). CDR3 length: 16 amino acids. The germline gives CDR1 MNHEY, CDR2 SVGAGI. V was shortened by 4 bases and J by 1 base, with 16 bases between the two germline ends.

V usage is TRBV30 and J usage is TRBJ1-2; D remains ambiguous. V was trimmed by 0 bases and J by 4 bases, leaving 12 bases between them. CDR1 GTSNPN and CDR2 SVGIG come from the germline V gene (reference sequence). The CDR3 has 14 amino acids. This CDR3 reads CAWSVGNFFYGYTF. The CDR3 nucleotides read TGTGCCTGGAGTGTCGGGAACTTCTTCTATGGCTACACCTTC.

This sequence joins TRBV4-3 and TRBJ1-3, with 11 bases fitting TRBD1. After removal of 1 base from V and 2 bases from J, the junction contained 1 base not matched to a gene. Germline lookup yields CDR1 LGHNA and CDR2 YSLEER. The CDR3 loop spans 16 amino acids. The CDR3 sequence: CASSQAGQGAGNTIYF. The CDR3 DNA follows: TGCGCCAGCAGCCAAGCGGGACAGGGGGCTGGAAACACCATATATTTT.

V and J are TRBV6-1 and TRBJ2-7; D might be TRBD1 (8 bases). Between the trimmed V and J ends, which lost 10 bases and 1 base, there was a span of 14 bases. The CDR3 is made up of 13 amino acids. From germline, CDR1 is MNHNS and CDR2 SASEGT. Here the CDR3 DNA reads TGTGCCACCAACAGGGGGGGTTCCTACGAGCAGTACTTC. Residues: CATNRGGSYEQYF.

The chain uses TRBV9 and TRBJ2-2, with D maybe TRBD1 (5 bases). Germline CDR1 and CDR2: SGDLS and YYNGEE. Trimming removed 3 bases at V and 5 bases at J, with 14 bases between. The CDR3 runs to 15 residues. CDR3 loop: CASSALQGNTGELFF. In nucleotides, the CDR3 is TGTGCCAGCAGCGCACTCCAGGGAAATACCGGGGAGCTGTTTTTT. The full variable domain, with the rest looked up from reference TRBV9 and TRBJ2-2, is DSGVTQTPKHLITATGQRVTLRCSPRSGDLSVYWYQQSLDQGLQFLIQYYNGEERAKGNILERFSAQQFPDLHSELNLSSLELGDSALYFCASSALQGNTGELFFGEGSRLTVL.

This clone was seen a few times. The chain recombines TRBV9 with TRBJ1-2; the D gene is possibly TRBD1 (5 bases). This CDR3 spans 16 amino acids. In germline, CDR1 is SGDLS, CDR2 YYNGEE. V was trimmed by 4 bases and J by 4 bases, leaving 20 bases between them. CDR3: CASSLGRGPARYGYTF. In DNA, the CDR3 is TGTGCCAGCAGCCTAGGGAGGGGCCCGGCGCGCTATGGCTACACCTTC. The variable domain in full, completed from reference TRBV9 and TRBJ1-2, reads DSGVTQTPKHLITATGQRVTLRCSPRSGDLSVYWYQQSLDQGLQFLIQYYNGEERAKGNILERFSAQQFPDLHSELNLSSLELGDSALYFCASSLGRGPARYGYTFGSGTRLTVV.

V usage is TRBV7-9 and J usage is TRBJ2-2; perhaps TRBD2 as D (5 bases). The CDR3 consists of 13 residues. The V gene's germline CDR1 is SEHNR and CDR2 FQNEAQ (reference sequence). V lost 8 bases, J lost 7 bases, and 14 bases lay in between. The CDR3 region has the DNA TGTGCCAGCGGGGAGAGAGGTGGCGGGGAGCTGTTTTTT. It yields the protein CASGERGGGELFF.

The CDR3 reads CASSYSGQGGYQTQYF. In DNA, the CDR3 is TGTGCCAGCAGTTACAGCGGACAGGGGGGGTATCAGACCCAGTACTTC. The chain links TRBV6-5 to TRBJ2-5; TRBD1 matches at 10 bases. Germline assignment: CDR1 MNHEY and CDR2 SVGAGI. The CDR3 covers 16 residues. V was pared by 2 bases and J by 6 bases, with 9 bases of the junction left unmatched.

The chain has TRBV6-1 and TRBJ2-1; D unclear. Trimming took off 3 bases at V and 7 bases at J, with 10 bases between the two ends. Germline CDR1 and CDR2: MNHNS and SASEGT. This CDR3 is built from 13 residues. The CDR3, as DNA: TGTGCCAGCAGTGACCCCGCGAAAAATGAGCAGTTCTTC. It is translated as CASSDPAKNEQFF.

The chain carries TRBV5-1 and TRBJ2-5; a possible D gene is TRBD2 (6 bases). TRBJ2-7 explains the end of the DNA better; the J call may be wrong. This CDR3 is 15 amino acids long. The germline CDR1 and CDR2 sequences are SGHRS and YFSETQ. The CDR3 spells CASSSSAGSSYEQYF. CDR3 nucleotides: TGCGCCAGCAGCTCCAGCGCCGGGAGCTCCTACGAGCAGTACTTC.

In DNA form, the CDR3 reads TGTGCCAGCGAGACAGGGGGCGGCTACGAGCAGTACTTC. It encodes CASETGGGYEQYF. The gene calls are TRBV6-1 and TRBJ2-7; 10 bases are shared with TRBD1. V was clipped by 8 bases and J by 3 bases; unmatched bases: 4. Germline V gene sequence: CDR1 MNHNS, CDR2 SASEGT. The CDR3 sequence is 13 residues long.

The chain employs TRBV7-4 and TRBJ2-5, with D possibly matching TRBD2 (6 bases). V was shortened by 5 bases and J by 1 base, with 8 bases between the two germline ends. The CDR3 extends over 13 amino acids. CDR1 is SGHVT and CDR2 is SQSDAQ in the germline V gene. As DNA, the CDR3 is TGTGCCAGCAGCAAGACTAGCCAAGAGACCCAGTACTTC. Protein product: CASSKTSQETQYF.

The chain combines TRBV7-9 with TRBJ2-1, with 13 positions matching TRBD2. Germline CDR1 reads SEHNR; CDR2 reads FQNEAQ (reference sequence). The CDR3 is 17 residues long. The V gene end was trimmed by 2 bases and the J gene end by 6 bases; junction bases not matched to a gene: 7. The CDR3, as DNA: TGTGCCAGCAGCTTACTGGCCGGACTAGCGGGGGCCAATGAGCAGTTCTTC. This encodes CASSLLAGLAGANEQFF.

This chain connects TRBV18 to TRBJ2-1; 15 bases align to TRBD2. Unmatched junction bases numbered 6, after V lost 5 bases and J lost 1 base. Germline V CDR1 and CDR2: KGHSH, LQKENI. This CDR3 has 18 amino acids. The CDR3, as DNA: TGTGCCAGCTCATCTCCGGGACTAGCGGGGGGTTCCTACAATGAGCAGTTCTTC. Protein sequence: CASSSPGLAGGSYNEQFF.

The chain joins TRBV5-1 to TRBJ1-4; D may be TRBD1 (5 bases). Trimming shortened V by 4 bases and J by 7 bases, and 14 bases separated the two germline ends. This CDR3 is built from 14 residues. Looked up from germline, CDR1 is SGHRS and CDR2 is YFSETQ. The CDR3 reads CASSTDTSREKLFF. CDR3 in DNA: TGCGCCAGCAGCACGGACACTTCACGTGAAAAACTGTTTTTT.

J is TRBJ1-2 and V is TRBV6-1; no reliable D call. Germline loops: CDR1 MNHNS, CDR2 SASEGT. The CDR3 has 11 amino acids. V lost 7 bases, J lost 2 bases, and 5 bases lay in between. CDR3 DNA sequence: TGTGCCAGCACCCAGAACTATGGCTACACCTTC. Its protein product is CASTQNYGYTF.